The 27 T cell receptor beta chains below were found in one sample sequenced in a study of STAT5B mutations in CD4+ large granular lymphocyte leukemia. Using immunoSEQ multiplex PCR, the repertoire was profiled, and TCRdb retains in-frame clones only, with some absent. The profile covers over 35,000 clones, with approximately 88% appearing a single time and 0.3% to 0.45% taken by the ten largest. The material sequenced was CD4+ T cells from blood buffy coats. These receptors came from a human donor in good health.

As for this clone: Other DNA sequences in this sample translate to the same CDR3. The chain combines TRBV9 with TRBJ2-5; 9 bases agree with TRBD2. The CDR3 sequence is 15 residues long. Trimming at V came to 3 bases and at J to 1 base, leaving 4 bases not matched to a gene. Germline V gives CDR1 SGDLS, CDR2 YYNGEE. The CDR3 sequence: CASSATSGSQETQYF. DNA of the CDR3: TGTGCCAGCAGCGCGACTAGCGGTTCCCAAGAGACCCAGTACTTC.

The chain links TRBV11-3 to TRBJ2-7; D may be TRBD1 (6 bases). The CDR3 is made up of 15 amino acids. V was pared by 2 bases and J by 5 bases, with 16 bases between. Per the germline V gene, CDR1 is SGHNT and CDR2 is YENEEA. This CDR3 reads CASSLKGRGVDEQYF. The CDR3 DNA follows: TGTGCCAGCAGCTTAAAAGGCAGGGGAGTCGACGAGCAGTACTTC.

The CDR3: CASSTGQGGYGYTF. The CDR3 region has the DNA TGTGCCAGTAGTACCGGACAGGGAGGCTATGGCTACACCTTC. The J gene is TRBJ1-2, the V gene TRBV19, with TRBD1 matching over 8 bases. This CDR3 comprises 14 residues. Germline CDR1 and CDR2: LNHDA and SQIVND (reference sequence). Unmatched junction bases numbered 5, after V lost 4 bases and J lost 4 bases.

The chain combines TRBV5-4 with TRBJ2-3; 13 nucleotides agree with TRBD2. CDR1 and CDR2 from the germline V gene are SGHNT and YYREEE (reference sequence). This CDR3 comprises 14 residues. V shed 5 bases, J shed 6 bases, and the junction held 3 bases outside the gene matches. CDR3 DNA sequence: TGTGCCAGCAGTGCACTAGCGGGGGGGGATACGCAGTATTTT. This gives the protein CASSALAGGDTQYF. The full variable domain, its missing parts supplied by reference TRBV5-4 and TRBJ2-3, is ETGVTQSPTHLIKTRGQQVTLRCSSQSGHNTVSWYQQALGQGPQFIFQYYREEENGRGNFPPRFSGLQFPNYSSELNVNALELDDSALYLCASSALAGGDTQYFGPGTRLTVL.

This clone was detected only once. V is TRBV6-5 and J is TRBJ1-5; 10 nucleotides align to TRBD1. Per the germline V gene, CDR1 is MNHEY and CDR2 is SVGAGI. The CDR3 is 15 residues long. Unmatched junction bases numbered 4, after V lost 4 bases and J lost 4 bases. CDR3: CASSSRTGGNQPQHF. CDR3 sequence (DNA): TGTGCCAGCAGTTCTCGGACAGGGGGTAATCAGCCCCAGCATTTT.

The chain's CDR3 is CASRISGGRTNTGELFF. CDR3 DNA sequence: TGTGCCAGTAGGATTAGCGGGGGACGTACGAACACCGGGGAGCTGTTTTTT. The chain is built from TRBV19 and TRBJ2-2, with 9 bases lining up with TRBD2. CDR1 is LNHDA and CDR2 is SQIVND in the germline V gene (reference sequence). This CDR3 contains 17 residues. V gave up 6 bases and J gave up 0 bases; unmatched junction bases: 8.

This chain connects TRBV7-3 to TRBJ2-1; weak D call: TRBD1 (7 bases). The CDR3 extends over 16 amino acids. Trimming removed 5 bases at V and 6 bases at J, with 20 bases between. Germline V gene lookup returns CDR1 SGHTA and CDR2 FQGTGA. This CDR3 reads CASSLYPGQRVNEQFF. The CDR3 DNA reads TGTGCCAGCAGCCTTTACCCGGGACAGCGGGTCAATGAGCAGTTCTTC.

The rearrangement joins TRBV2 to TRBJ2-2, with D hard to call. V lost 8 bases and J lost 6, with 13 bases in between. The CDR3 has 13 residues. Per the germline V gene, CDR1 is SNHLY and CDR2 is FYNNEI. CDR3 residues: CASEQAAPGELFF. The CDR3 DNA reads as TGTGCCAGCGAGCAGGCCGCACCCGGGGAGCTGTTTTTT.

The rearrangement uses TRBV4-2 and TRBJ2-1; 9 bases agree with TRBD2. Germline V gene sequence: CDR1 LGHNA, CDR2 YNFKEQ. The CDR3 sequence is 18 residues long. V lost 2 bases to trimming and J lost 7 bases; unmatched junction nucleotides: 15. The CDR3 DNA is TGTGCCAGCAGCCAACACCAAGAGAGTAGCGGGAGAGTTAATGAGCAGTTCTTC. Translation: CASSQHQESSGRVNEQFF.

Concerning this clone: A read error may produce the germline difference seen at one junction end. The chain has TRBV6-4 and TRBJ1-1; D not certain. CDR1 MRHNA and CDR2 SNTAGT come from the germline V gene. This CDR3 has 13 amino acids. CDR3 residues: CASRDSLNTEAFF. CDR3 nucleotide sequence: TGTGCCAGCAGAGACTCACTGAACACTGAAGCTTTCTTT.

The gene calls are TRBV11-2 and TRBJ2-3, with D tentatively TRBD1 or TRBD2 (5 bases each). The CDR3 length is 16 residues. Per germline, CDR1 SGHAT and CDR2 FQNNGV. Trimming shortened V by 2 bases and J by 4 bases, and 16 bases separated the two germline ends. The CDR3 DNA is TGTGCCAGCAGCTTATTGCTCGGGGCCGGGGCAGATACGCAGTATTTT. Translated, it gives CASSLLLGAGADTQYF.

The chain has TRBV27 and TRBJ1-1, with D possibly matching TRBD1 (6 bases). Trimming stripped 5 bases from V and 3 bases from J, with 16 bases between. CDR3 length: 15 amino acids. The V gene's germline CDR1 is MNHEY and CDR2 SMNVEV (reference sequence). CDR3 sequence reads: CASSPPGTFDTEAFF. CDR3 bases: TGTGCCAGCAGTCCCCCCGGGACATTCGACACTGAAGCTTTCTTT.

The CDR3 region has the DNA TGTGCCAGTCGGCAGGACCATCTCTATGGCTACACCTTC. Protein: CASRQDHLYGYTF. The V gene is TRBV19, the J gene TRBJ1-2; D remains unclear. V was pared by 8 bases and J by 4 bases, with 14 bases between. The CDR3 length is 13 residues. Looked up from germline, CDR1 is LNHDA and CDR2 is SQIVND (reference sequence).

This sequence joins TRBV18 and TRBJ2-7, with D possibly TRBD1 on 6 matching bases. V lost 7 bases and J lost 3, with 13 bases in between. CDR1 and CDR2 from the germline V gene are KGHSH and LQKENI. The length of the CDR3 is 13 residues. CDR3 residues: CASLGQGDYEQYF. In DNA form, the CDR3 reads TGTGCCAGCTTGGGACAAGGGGACTACGAGCAGTACTTC.

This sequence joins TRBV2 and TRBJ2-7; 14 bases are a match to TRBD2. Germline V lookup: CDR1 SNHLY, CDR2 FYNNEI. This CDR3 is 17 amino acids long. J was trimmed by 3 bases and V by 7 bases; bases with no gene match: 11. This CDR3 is CASTTPRTSGRYYEQYF. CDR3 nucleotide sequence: TGTGCCAGCACCACACCCCGGACTAGCGGGAGGTACTACGAGCAGTACTTC.

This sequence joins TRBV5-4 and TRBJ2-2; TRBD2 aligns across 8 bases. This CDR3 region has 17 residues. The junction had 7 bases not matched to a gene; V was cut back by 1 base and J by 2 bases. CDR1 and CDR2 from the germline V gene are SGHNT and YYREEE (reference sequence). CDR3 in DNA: TGTGCCAGCAGCTTGTCCTTGCGGGGGGTTAACACCGGGGAGCTGTTTTTT. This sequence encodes CASSLSLRGVNTGELFF.

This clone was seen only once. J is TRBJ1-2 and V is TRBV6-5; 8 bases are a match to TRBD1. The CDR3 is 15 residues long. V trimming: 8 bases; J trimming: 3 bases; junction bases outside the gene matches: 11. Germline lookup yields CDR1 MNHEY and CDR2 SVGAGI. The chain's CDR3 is CASGDRTNRHYGYTF. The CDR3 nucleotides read TGTGCCAGCGGGGACAGGACAAATAGGCACTATGGCTACACCTTC.

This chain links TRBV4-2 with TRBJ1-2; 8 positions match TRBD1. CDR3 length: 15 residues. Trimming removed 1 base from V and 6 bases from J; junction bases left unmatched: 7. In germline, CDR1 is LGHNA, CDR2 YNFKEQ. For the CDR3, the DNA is TGTGCCAGCAGCCAAGTGCCAAACAGGGGGGATGGCTACACCTTC. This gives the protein CASSQVPNRGDGYTF.

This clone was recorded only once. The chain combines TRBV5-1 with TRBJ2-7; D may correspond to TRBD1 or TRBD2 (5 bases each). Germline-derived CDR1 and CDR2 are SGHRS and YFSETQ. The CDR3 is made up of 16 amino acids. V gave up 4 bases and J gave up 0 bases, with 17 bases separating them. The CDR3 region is CASSTGTTLVSYEQYF. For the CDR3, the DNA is TGCGCCAGCAGCACCGGGACCACACTAGTCTCCTACGAGCAGTACTTC. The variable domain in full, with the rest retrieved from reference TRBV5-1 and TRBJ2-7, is KAGVTQTPRYLIKTRGQQVTLSCSPISGHRSVSWYQQTPGQGLQFLFEYFSETQRNKGNFPGRFSGRQFSNSRSEMNVSTLELGDSALYLCASSTGTTLVSYEQYFGPGTRLTVT.

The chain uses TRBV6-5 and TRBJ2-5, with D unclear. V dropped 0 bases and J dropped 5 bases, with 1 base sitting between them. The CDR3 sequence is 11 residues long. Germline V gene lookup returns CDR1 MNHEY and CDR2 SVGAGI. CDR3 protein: CASSYSETQYF. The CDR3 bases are TGTGCCAGCAGTTACTCTGAGACCCAGTACTTC.

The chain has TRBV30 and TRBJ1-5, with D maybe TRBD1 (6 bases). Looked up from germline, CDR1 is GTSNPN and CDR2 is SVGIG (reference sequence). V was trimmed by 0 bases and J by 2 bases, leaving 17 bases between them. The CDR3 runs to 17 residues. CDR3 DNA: TGTGCCTGGAGTGTGGTAGGGGGGGCCTGGGGCAATCAGCCCCAGCATTTT. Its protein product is CAWSVVGGAWGNQPQHF.

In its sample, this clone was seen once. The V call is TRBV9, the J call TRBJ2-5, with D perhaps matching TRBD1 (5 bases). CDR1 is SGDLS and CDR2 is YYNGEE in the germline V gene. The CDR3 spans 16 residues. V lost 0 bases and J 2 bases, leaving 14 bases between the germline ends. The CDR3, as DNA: TGTGCCAGCAGCGTAGGGGCAACGACAGAACAAGAGACCCAGTACTTC. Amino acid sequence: CASSVGATTEQETQYF. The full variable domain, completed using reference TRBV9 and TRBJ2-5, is DSGVTQTPKHLITATGQRVTLRCSPRSGDLSVYWYQQSLDQGLQFLIQYYNGEERAKGNILERFSAQQFPDLHSELNLSSLELGDSALYFCASSVGATTEQETQYFGPGTRLLVL.

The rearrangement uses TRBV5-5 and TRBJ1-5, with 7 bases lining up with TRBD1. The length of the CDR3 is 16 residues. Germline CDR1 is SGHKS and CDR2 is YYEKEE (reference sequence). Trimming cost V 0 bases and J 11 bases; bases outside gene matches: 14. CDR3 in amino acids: CASSLEGSGGSGAQHF. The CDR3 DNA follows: TGTGCCAGCAGCTTGGAGGGCTCAGGGGGATCCGGGGCCCAGCATTTT.

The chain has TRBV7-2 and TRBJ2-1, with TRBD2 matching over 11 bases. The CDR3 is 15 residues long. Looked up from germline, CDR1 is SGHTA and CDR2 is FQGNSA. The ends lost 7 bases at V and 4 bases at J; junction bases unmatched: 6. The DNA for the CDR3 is TGTGCCAGCATCCCGACTAGCGGGACTTACAATGAGCAGTTCTTC. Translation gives CASIPTSGTYNEQFF.

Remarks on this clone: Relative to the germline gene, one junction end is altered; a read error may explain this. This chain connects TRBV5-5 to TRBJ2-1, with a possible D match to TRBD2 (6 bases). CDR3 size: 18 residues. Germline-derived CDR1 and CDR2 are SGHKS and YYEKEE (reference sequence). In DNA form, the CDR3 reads TGTGCCAGCAGTTTGGTTTACCCCCGAGTGGGGACTTACAATGAGCAGTTCTTC. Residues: CASSLVYPRVGTYNEQFF. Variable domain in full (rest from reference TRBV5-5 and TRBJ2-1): DAGVTQSPTHLIKTRGQQVTLRCSPISGHKSVSWYQQVLGQGPQFIFQYYEKEERGRGNFPDRFSARQFPNYSSELNVNALLLGDSALYLCASSLVYPRVGTYNEQFFGPGTRLTVL.

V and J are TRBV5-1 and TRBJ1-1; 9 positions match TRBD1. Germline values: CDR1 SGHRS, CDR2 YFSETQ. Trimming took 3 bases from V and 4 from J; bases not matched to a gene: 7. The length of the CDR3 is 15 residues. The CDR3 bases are TGCGCCAGCAGCTCGGGACAGGGATTGGGCACTGAAGCTTTCTTT. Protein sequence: CASSSGQGLGTEAFF.

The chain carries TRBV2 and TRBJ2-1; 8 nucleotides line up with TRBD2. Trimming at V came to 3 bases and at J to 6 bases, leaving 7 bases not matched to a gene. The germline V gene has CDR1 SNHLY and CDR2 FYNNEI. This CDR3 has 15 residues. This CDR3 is CASSDGSSGPNEQFF. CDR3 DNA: TGTGCCAGCAGTGACGGTTCTAGCGGGCCCAATGAGCAGTTCTTC.